A selection of T cell receptor beta chains follows, all from one sample in a study of human T cells and chemical hapten exposure. One entry per CDR3 protein, called by TCRdb with MiXCR from the RACE reads. The sample holds some 400,000 distinct CDR3 sequences; more than 4.5% are singletons and the top ten take about 2.1%. This specimen was whole blood, taken in connection with sensitization to the hapten diphenylcyclopropenone (DPC). The receptors come from a woman between 50 and 59 years old with alopecia areata. Some clones in this sample may be carry-over from other donors' samples. Both conserved end residues are part of each CDR3. The order of the fields is J gene, D gene, V gene, clone size, CDR3 DNA, CDR3 protein. D genes are given only for firm matches. Clone sizes are given selectively: once, few, many, or a class where the clone is expanded.

TRBJ2-7	TRBD2	TRBV23-1	-	TGCGCCAGCAGTCAATCGCTAGCGGCCTCCTACGAGCAGTACTTC	CASSQSLAASYEQYF
TRBJ2-7	TRBD2	TRBV5-1	-	TGCGCCAGCAGCCTTCCAAAGGGCGGGGGGCCCCTCGAGCAGTACTTC	CASSLPKGGGPLEQYF
TRBJ2-5	TRBD2	TRBV24-1	-	TGTGCCACCAGTGAACGAGGACTAGCGGGAGTAGAGACCCAGTACTTC	CATSERGLAGVETQYF
TRBJ1-2	-	TRBV7-2	many	TGTGCCAGCAGCCCTGGGACGCATTATGGCTACACCTTC	CASSPGTHYGYTF
TRBJ2-1	-	TRBV3-1	many	TGTGCCACCCGGGCCCCGGGGGATGAGCAGTTCTTC	CATRAPGDEQFF
TRBJ2-5	TRBD2	TRBV7-9	-	TGTGCCAGCAGCTTAGCGCCAGGGAGACTAGCGGGACCCAAGACCCAGTACTTC	CASSLAPGRLAGPKTQYF
TRBJ2-1	-	TRBV28	many	TGTGCCAGCAGTTTTCATCCAGCCCGGCAAGGGGGATCCTACAATGAGCAGTTCTTC	CASSFHPARQGGSYNEQFF
TRBJ2-7	-	TRBV20-1	-	TGCAGTGTTAGTTTCCCCTACGAGCAGTACTTC	CSVSFPYEQYF
TRBJ2-7	TRBD1	TRBV6-6	many	TGTGCCAGCAGTTACTCCGACAGGGCTGCCTACGAGCAGTACTTC	CASSYSDRAAYEQYF
TRBJ2-7	TRBD2	TRBV20-1	-	TGCAGTGCGGATTCGGTGGTAGCGGGAGACGCTGCCGAGCAGTACTTC	CSADSVVAGDAAEQYF
TRBJ1-2	TRBD1	TRBV6-5	-	TGTGCCAGCAGTTACCGGGACAGACAACCTAACTATGGCTACACCTTC	CASSYRDRQPNYGYTF
TRBJ1-4	-	TRBV6-5	few	TGTGCCAGCAGCAACGACAGGTTTGGTGAAAAACTGTTTTTT	CASSNDRFGEKLFF
TRBJ2-7	-	TRBV29-1	few	TGCAGCGTTGCGGTCAACAGCTACGAGCAGTACTTC	CSVAVNSYEQYF
TRBJ2-7	TRBD2	TRBV28	many	TGTGCCACCACTAGCGGGGCTACCTACGAGCAGTACTTC	CATTSGATYEQYF
TRBJ1-5	-	TRBV29-1	many	TGCAGCGTTGGAAGTCCCAATCAGCCCCAGCATTTT	CSVGSPNQPQHF
TRBJ2-6	-	TRBV12-3/TRBV12-4	few	TGTGCCAGCAGTCTGGGTGGGAGCGGTAATCCTGGGGCCAACGTCCTGACTTTC	CASSLGGSGNPGANVLTF
TRBJ1-5	-	TRBV5-6	-	TGTGCCAGCAGCCGTACCGGGAACAATCAGCCCCAGCATTTT	CASSRTGNNQPQHF
TRBJ2-4	TRBD2	TRBV10-3	-	TGTGCCATCAGGGGGACTAGCGAAAACATTCAGTACTTC	CAIRGTSENIQYF
TRBJ1-6	-	TRBV28	many	TGTGCCAGCAGTGAGGAGGGAATTGCCGGGACCCTCCACTTT	CASSEEGIAGTLHF
TRBJ1-1	TRBD1	TRBV6-2/TRBV6-3	many	TGTGCCAGCACCCGGGACAGGGGTGGAACTGAAGCTTTCTTT	CASTRDRGGTEAFF
TRBJ2-1	-	TRBV7-9	many	TGTGCCAGCAGCCAAGGAAGATCCTACAATGAGCAGTTCTTC	CASSQGRSYNEQFF
TRBJ2-2	TRBD1	TRBV5-5	-	TGTGCCAGCAGCTCCATACAGGGGGCTAGCACCGGGGAGCTGTTTTTT	CASSSIQGASTGELFF
TRBJ1-5	-	TRBV6-1	many	TGTGCCAGCAGTGAGAGTCAAAGGGCGGTTCAGCCCCAGCATTTT	CASSESQRAVQPQHF
TRBJ2-4	-	TRBV6-1	many	TGTGCCACCGACCATAGGCTAGCCAAAAACATTCAGTACTTC	CATDHRLAKNIQYF
TRBJ1-4	-	TRBV6-5	few	TGTGCCAGCAGTCCCCTTGGAGGGGGGGCGCGCGGAAAACTGTTTTTT	CASSPLGGGARGKLFF
TRBJ2-5	-	TRBV6-5	-	TGTGTCAGCAGTTACCAGGGGACCCAGTACTTC	CVSSYQGTQYF
TRBJ1-1	TRBD1	TRBV6-5	many	TGTGCCAGCAGTCGACAGGGGTCGAGTGAAGCTTTCTTT	CASSRQGSSEAFF
TRBJ1-2	-	TRBV29-1	-	TGCAGCGTTGAGCGGGACTATGGCTACACCTTC	CSVERDYGYTF
TRBJ2-1	-	TRBV7-2	few	TGTGCCAGCAGCTTAGGGGGGGCTATTTACAATGAGCAGTTCTTC	CASSLGGAIYNEQFF
TRBJ2-5	-	TRBV3-1	-	TGTGCCAGCAGCCCGATAGGGGAAGAGACCCAGTACTTC	CASSPIGEETQYF
TRBJ1-1	-	TRBV7-9	many	TGTGCCAGCAGCTATTGGGGCCGAAGGACTGAAGCTTTCTTT	CASSYWGRRTEAFF
TRBJ2-3	-	TRBV7-6	few	TGTGCCAGCAGCTTAGACATCACAGATACGCAGTATTTT	CASSLDITDTQYF
TRBJ2-7	-	TRBV3-1	many	TGTGCCAGCAGCCTTGGACAGACTCAGAACGAGCAGTACTTC	CASSLGQTQNEQYF
TRBJ2-1	-	TRBV7-6	many	TGTGCCAGCAGCTTAGCGCGACTAACGAATGAGCAGTTCTTC	CASSLARLTNEQFF
TRBJ2-1	-	TRBV3-1	-	TGTGCCAGCAGACCCCCCGGGAAGCCGGGTGAGCAGTTCTTC	CASRPPGKPGEQFF
TRBJ2-2	TRBD1	TRBV9	few	TGTGCCAGCAGCTCGACCGGGACAGGGGTTACCGGGGAGCTGTTTTTT	CASSSTGTGVTGELFF
TRBJ2-7	-	TRBV12-3/TRBV12-4	-	TGTGCCAGCAGCCTTGGACAGACCTCCTACGAGCAGTACTTC	CASSLGQTSYEQYF
TRBJ2-7	-	TRBV29-1	many	TGCAGCGCGGGACAAATGGGTTCCTACGAGCAGTACTTC	CSAGQMGSYEQYF
TRBJ2-5	TRBD1	TRBV2	-	TGTGCCAGCAGAAGGGGGCATGGGCAAGAGACCCAGTACTTC	CASRRGHGQETQYF
TRBJ2-7	-	TRBV30	-	TGTGCCTGGAGTGAGGTGGTGGCCTACGAGCAGTACTTC	CAWSEVVAYEQYF
TRBJ1-2	TRBD1	TRBV6-6	few	TGTGCCAGCAGTACCAAAGGACAGGGCGAGTTATATGGCTACACCTTC	CASSTKGQGELYGYTF
TRBJ1-5	TRBD1	TRBV7-9	many	TGTGCCAGCAGCCCGCGGACAGGGGACGGCAATCAGCCCCAGCATTTT	CASSPRTGDGNQPQHF
TRBJ2-3	-	TRBV4-3	many	TGCGCCAGCAGCCAAGATAGGGCAGGAATAACAGATACGCAGTATTTT	CASSQDRAGITDTQYF
TRBJ1-3	-	TRBV9	-	TGTGCCAGCAGCCCCCAGCTGACCTCTGGAAACACCATATATTTT	CASSPQLTSGNTIYF
TRBJ1-5	-	TRBV9	many	TGTGCCAGCAGTGTCGAGAGCAATCAGCCCCAGCATTTT	CASSVESNQPQHF
TRBJ2-1	TRBD2	TRBV20-1	many	TGCAGTGCTAGAACTATAACTAGCGGCTACAATGAGCAGTTCTTC	CSARTITSGYNEQFF